The 15 T cell receptor beta chains given below trace back to one sample, sequenced in a study of shared clonotypes between healthy human individuals. The method was immunoSEQ multiplex PCR; TCRdb's version includes in-frame clones alone and lacks a portion of them. The sample has about 2.1 million clones, around 93% seen once. Terminally differentiated effector memory CD45RA+ cells were excluded by CCR7 positive selection of CD45RO-negative cells. Sequenced input: naive CD8+ T cells from PBMCs. The receptors come from a young man in good health. Some clones in this sample may be carry-over from other donors' samples.

The sample holds one count of this clone. V usage is TRBV28 and J usage is TRBJ1-2; D is perhaps TRBD1 (5 bases). This CDR3 is built from 16 residues. The germline V gene encodes CDR1 MDHEN and CDR2 SYDVKM. Trimming stripped 6 bases from V and 6 bases from J, with 23 bases between. The CDR3 sequence is CASSLNGWEGNHGYTF. CDR3 DNA: TGTGCCAGCAGCCTAAATGGTTGGGAGGGGAATCATGGCTACACCTTC.

The gene calls are TRBV14 and TRBJ2-1, with a tentative D call TRBD1 (5 bases). Germline CDR1 SGHDN, CDR2 FVKESK. Trimming pared 1 base from V and 10 bases from J, leaving 14 bases between. The CDR3 contains 14 residues. The CDR3 loop reads CASSQAARKGEQFF. CDR3 in DNA: TGTGCCAGCAGCCAAGCGGCCAGGAAGGGGGAGCAGTTCTTC.

The chain couples TRBV7-2 to TRBJ1-2; 9 positions agree with TRBD1. The germline V gene encodes CDR1 SGHTA and CDR2 FQGNSA. CDR3 length: 14 amino acids. The V gene end was trimmed by 5 bases and the J gene end by 4 bases; junction bases not matched to a gene: 5. The CDR3 region has the DNA TGTGCCAGCAGCCCGACGACAGGGGGCTATGGCTACACCTTC. As protein: CASSPTTGGYGYTF.

This clone was seen only once. The chain employs TRBV25-1 and TRBJ1-6, with a possible D match to TRBD1 (6 bases). Germline lookup yields CDR1 MGHDK and CDR2 SYGVNS. This CDR3 region has 14 residues. V was clipped by 6 bases and J by 7 bases, with 13 bases between them. The CDR3 sequence is CASREQGSNSPLHF. CDR3 bases: TGTGCCAGCAGGGAACAGGGCAGCAATTCACCCCTCCACTTT.

This rearrangement joins TRBV9 to TRBJ2-1, with 7 bases that match TRBD2. Germline V CDR1 and CDR2: SGDLS, YYNGEE. The CDR3 covers 18 residues. V was pared by 0 bases and J by 5 bases, with 14 bases of the junction left unmatched. The CDR3 loop reads CASSVDGGGPGIHNEQFF. The CDR3 region has the DNA TGTGCCAGCAGCGTAGATGGGGGAGGGCCTGGGATTCACAATGAGCAGTTCTTC. Full variable domain (missing parts from reference TRBV9 and TRBJ2-1): DSGVTQTPKHLITATGQRVTLRCSPRSGDLSVYWYQQSLDQGLQFLIQYYNGEERAKGNILERFSAQQFPDLHSELNLSSLELGDSALYFCASSVDGGGPGIHNEQFFGPGTRLTVL.

The genes are TRBV6-1 and TRBJ2-7; 13 nucleotides agree with TRBD2. J lost 5 bases, V lost 7 bases, and 8 bases had no gene match. Germline V CDR1 and CDR2: MNHNS, SASEGT. The CDR3 runs to 15 residues. The CDR3 DNA sequence: TGTGCCAGCAAACGCGCACTAGCGGGAGGGGACGAGCAGTACTTC. Its protein product is CASKRALAGGDEQYF.

CDR3 protein: CASSQDLGQGFREQYF. CDR3 in DNA: TGTGCCAGCAGCCAAGATTTAGGACAGGGGTTTCGCGAGCAGTACTTC. The gene calls are TRBV4-2 and TRBJ2-7, with 9 bases fitting TRBD1. The CDR3 is 16 residues long. Germline CDR1 is LGHNA and CDR2 is YNFKEQ. V lost 0 bases to trimming and J lost 6 bases; unmatched junction nucleotides: 9.

This CDR3 reads CASSQDGVYIEQFF. CDR3 sequence (DNA): TGCGCCAGCAGCCAAGACGGCGTGTACATCGAGCAGTTCTTC. V is TRBV4-1 and J is TRBJ2-1; D unresolved. There are 14 residues in the CDR3. From germline, CDR1 is MGHRA and CDR2 YSYEKL. Trimming left V 0 bases short and J 10 bases short, with 13 bases between.

V is TRBV4-3 and J is TRBJ2-3; 12 bases align to TRBD2. Trimming removed 2 bases from V and 2 bases from J; junction bases left unmatched: 11. This CDR3 is 19 amino acids long. CDR1 LGHNA and CDR2 YSLEER come from the germline V gene. The CDR3 spells CASSQTIRWTSGITDTQYF. CDR3 in DNA: TGCGCCAGCAGCCAAACGATACGGTGGACTAGCGGGATCACAGATACGCAGTATTTT.

This sequence joins TRBV27 and TRBJ1-5; D ambiguous. With 5 bases removed from V and 11 bases from J, the gap between germline ends came to 16 bases. CDR1 is MNHEY and CDR2 is SMNVEV in the germline V gene (reference sequence). This CDR3 spans 13 amino acids. The CDR3 spells CASSPGSIMAQHF. CDR3 DNA sequence: TGTGCCAGCAGTCCCGGCTCCATAATGGCCCAGCATTTT.

V gene TRBV11-3 combines with J gene TRBJ2-1; perhaps TRBD2 as D (6 bases). CDR1 SGHNT and CDR2 YENEEA come from the germline V gene. This CDR3 is 16 amino acids long. Deletions cut 0 bases from V and 3 bases from J, with 12 bases between. The CDR3 sequence: CASSLDFGGVYNEQFF. CDR3 sequence (DNA): TGTGCCAGCAGCTTAGATTTCGGGGGAGTCTACAATGAGCAGTTCTTC. The entire variable domain, with the rest obtained from reference TRBV11-3 and TRBJ2-1, is as follows: EAGVVQSPRYKIIEKKQPVAFWCNPISGHNTLYWYLQNLGQGPELLIRYENEEAVDDSQLPKDRFSAERLKGVDSTLKIQPAELGDSAVYLCASSLDFGGVYNEQFFGPGTRLTVL.

The chain links TRBV6-1 to TRBJ2-1, with a weak D call TRBD1 (6 bases). V shed 4 bases and J shed 2 bases, with 15 bases lying between them. CDR1 is MNHNS and CDR2 is SASEGT in the germline V gene. This CDR3 is 16 amino acids long. CDR3 bases: TGTGCCAGCAGTGCGGATCTGTACAGGGCCTACAATGAGCAGTTCTTC. Its protein is CASSADLYRAYNEQFF.

J is TRBJ2-2 and V is TRBV5-6; 11 nucleotides line up with TRBD2. Trimming removed 2 bases from V and 1 base from J; junction bases left unmatched: 7. The germline V gene has CDR1 SGHDT and CDR2 YYEEEE. The CDR3 runs to 18 residues. The CDR3 nucleotides read TGTGCCAGCAGCTTCACTGGACTAGCGGGCTTGAACACCGGGGAGCTGTTTTTT. Its translation: CASSFTGLAGLNTGELFF.

J is TRBJ2-1 and V is TRBV27; 10 nucleotides align to TRBD2. The germline CDR1 and CDR2 sequences are MNHEY and SMNVEV (reference sequence). With V trimmed by 11 bases and J by 7 bases, 11 bases remained unmatched. There are 14 residues in the CDR3. The CDR3 DNA is TGTGCCTCACTCGGGACTAGCGACAAAAATGAGCAGTTCTTC. It translates to CASLGTSDKNEQFF.

The count of this clone is one. The gene calls are TRBV2 and TRBJ2-1; possibly TRBD2 for D (5 bases). V gave up 6 bases and J gave up 10 bases, with 16 bases separating them. CDR1 and CDR2 (germline): SNHLY, FYNNEI. The CDR3 is 13 residues long. The CDR3 DNA sequence: TGTGCCAGCAGCGAACTAGACCTGGTAGAGCAGTTCTTC. Amino acids: CASSELDLVEQFF.